A selection of T cell receptor beta chains follows, all from one sample in a study of T cells in Graves' hyperthyroidism and ophthalmopathy. Using its own MiXCR run on the multiplex PCR reads, TCRdb lists one record per CDR3 protein. The sample includes 550,000 to 700,000 distinct CDR3 sequences, around 46% seen only once; the top ten take 15% to 20%. Input material: peripheral blood or thyroid tissue (not recorded which). These receptors were collected from an adult woman with Graves' disease, either hyperthyroidism or ophthalmopathy (not recorded which). CDR3s include the opening cysteine and the closing phenylalanine or tryptophan. A D gene is named only where the DNA matches it firmly. For some rows the clone size is stated as once, few or many, or as a class when expanded; others skip it.

v_gene: TRBV11-2
abundance: many
j_gene: TRBJ2-7
d_gene: TRBD2
CDR3nt: TGTGCCAGCAGCTTAGTACTAGCGGGAGGAAACGGGTACTACGAGCAGTACTTC
CDR3aa: CASSLVLAGGNGYYEQYF

v_gene: TRBV14
abundance: few
j_gene: TRBJ1-1
d_gene: .
CDR3nt: TGTGCCAGCAGCCAAGAGGGTAAGGACATGAACACTGAAGCTTTCTTT
CDR3aa: CASSQEGKDMNTEAFF

v_gene: TRBV7-2
abundance: many
j_gene: TRBJ1-4
d_gene: .
CDR3nt: TGTGCCAGCAGCTTAGAGGGGGTCGGGGTCTATGAAAAACTGTTTTTT
CDR3aa: CASSLEGVGVYEKLFF

v_gene: TRBV7-8
abundance: many
j_gene: TRBJ1-2
d_gene: .
CDR3nt: TGTGCCAGCAGCTTAGCGGACAGCTTCTATGGCTACACCTTC
CDR3aa: CASSLADSFYGYTF

v_gene: TRBV4-1
abundance: many
j_gene: TRBJ1-3
d_gene: .
CDR3nt: TGCGCCAGTGCCGGGTTCTCTCGGGGAAACACCATATATTTT
CDR3aa: CASAGFSRGNTIYF

v_gene: TRBV10-3
abundance: .
j_gene: TRBJ1-1
d_gene: .
CDR3nt: TGTGCCAGCAGTTTAGCGACGACGAGCCCCGAAGCTTTCTTT
CDR3aa: CASSLATTSPEAFF

v_gene: TRBV10-3
abundance: many
j_gene: TRBJ1-1
d_gene: .
CDR3nt: TGTGCCATCAGTGACTACACTGAAGCTTTCTTT
CDR3aa: CAISDYTEAFF

v_gene: TRBV5-4
abundance: .
j_gene: TRBJ2-5
d_gene: TRBD2
CDR3nt: TGTGCCATCAGTCTTGGCGGGAGTCAAGAGACCCAGTACTTC
CDR3aa: CAISLGGSQETQYF

v_gene: TRBV2
abundance: many
j_gene: TRBJ1-1
d_gene: .
CDR3nt: TGTGCCAGCACCCACGGGGTGGCTTTCTTT
CDR3aa: CASTHGVAFF

v_gene: TRBV5-6
abundance: .
j_gene: TRBJ1-1
d_gene: TRBD1
CDR3nt: TGTGCCAGCAGCTCGTTTGACAGGGGAGCTTTCTTT
CDR3aa: CASSSFDRGAFF

v_gene: TRBV5-1
abundance: many
j_gene: TRBJ2-7
d_gene: .
CDR3nt: TGCGCCAGCAGCAGAGGGGACGCCGAGCAGTACTTC
CDR3aa: CASSRGDAEQYF

v_gene: TRBV7-9
abundance: many
j_gene: TRBJ2-6
d_gene: .
CDR3nt: TGTGCCAGCAGCCCCGCCGGGTTTGGGGCCAACGTCCTGACTTTC
CDR3aa: CASSPAGFGANVLTF

v_gene: TRBV7-9
abundance: few
j_gene: TRBJ1-4
d_gene: TRBD1
CDR3nt: TGTGCCAGCAGCGGCCGGGACAGGGGTGAAAAACTGTTTTTT
CDR3aa: CASSGRDRGEKLFF

v_gene: TRBV7-2
abundance: few
j_gene: TRBJ2-5
d_gene: .
CDR3nt: TGTGCCAGCAGCTCAGGGGGGGTCCAAGAGACCCAGTACTTC
CDR3aa: CASSSGGVQETQYF